The next 21 T cell receptor beta chains were all read from a single sample in a study of T cell repertoires in cytomegalovirus infection. Antigens for these TCRs are unknown. MiXCR, run by TCRdb on the reads, gives a single entry per CDR3 protein. This table holds 900,000 to 950,000 distinct CDR3 sequences, roughly 30% found once. The sample was cultured CD8+ T cells from PBMCs, taken from culture after CMV antigen stimulation. The receptors come from a human donor in good health (CMV status not recorded). Some clones in this sample may be carry-over from other donors' samples.

This rearrangement joins TRBV7-3 to TRBJ2-1; D is ambiguous. V lost 5 bases and J 4 bases, leaving 12 bases between the germline ends. Per the germline V gene, CDR1 is SGHTA and CDR2 is FQGTGA. CDR3 length: 14 amino acids. CDR3 loop: CASSLFGPYNEQFF. The CDR3 nucleotides read TGTGCCAGCAGCCTTTTTGGACCATACAATGAGCAGTTCTTC.

The chain couples TRBV27 to TRBJ2-5; unclear D gene. Germline assignment: CDR1 MNHEY and CDR2 SMNVEV (reference sequence). The CDR3 covers 16 residues. Trimming removed 4 bases at V and 1 base at J, with 16 bases between. DNA of the CDR3: TGTGCCAGCAGTTCCACCTCCTCCTGGAGCCAAGAGACCCAGTACTTC. This sequence encodes CASSSTSSWSQETQYF.

The rearrangement links TRBV6-5 to TRBJ2-1; D unclear. Germline CDR1 MNHEY, CDR2 SVGAGI. The CDR3 is made up of 13 amino acids. V was shortened by 0 bases and J by 7 bases, with 7 bases between the two germline ends. The CDR3 bases are TGTGCCAGCAGTTACTCGAGACAAAATGAGCAGTTCTTC. The encoded protein is CASSYSRQNEQFF.

CDR3: CASSYDPLGRVKRWDSPLHF. The CDR3 DNA reads as TGTGCCAGCAGTTACGACCCTCTGGGCAGGGTAAAACGGTGGGATTCACCCCTCCACTTT. The chain uses TRBV6-6 and TRBJ1-6; a weak D match, TRBD1 (5 bases). This CDR3 is 20 amino acids long. V dropped 2 bases and J dropped 8 bases, with 28 bases sitting between them. From germline, CDR1 is MNHNY and CDR2 SVGAGI (reference sequence).

This clonotype was detected only a few times. V is TRBV13 and J is TRBJ1-5; tentative D call: TRBD1 (6 bases). Germline V gene lookup returns CDR1 PRHDT and CDR2 FYEKMQ (reference sequence). V was cut by 5 bases and J by 2 bases, with 13 bases left in between. The CDR3 is 15 amino acids. In nucleotides, the CDR3 is TGTGCCAGCAGCGGAGGGGGATACGGCAATCAGCCCCAGCATTTT. It is translated as CASSGGGYGNQPQHF.

This chain joins TRBV7-9 and TRBJ1-4, with TRBD1 as a possible D gene (6 bases). V was shortened by 4 bases and J by 8 bases, with 17 bases between the two germline ends. Germline V gene data show CDR1 as SEHNR and CDR2 as FQNEAQ (reference sequence). The CDR3 length is 15 residues. The CDR3 DNA reads TGTGCCAGCAGCTCCCCACAGGGAGGAAGCGAAAAACTGTTTTTT. Translation gives CASSSPQGGSEKLFF.

This clonotype came up many times. The chain couples TRBV7-6 to TRBJ2-7; D perhaps matches TRBD1 (5 bases). This CDR3 contains 13 residues. Trimming cost V 4 bases and J 2 bases, with 9 bases left between them. Germline V CDR1 and CDR2: SGHVS, FNYEAQ. The CDR3 coding sequence is TGTGCCAGCAGCTCGCTGACAGCCTACGAGCAGTACTTC. Amino acids: CASSSLTAYEQYF.

V gene TRBV12-3 or TRBV12-4 combines with J gene TRBJ2-3; 9 nucleotides agree with TRBD2. The junction had 9 bases not matched to a gene; V was cut back by 10 bases and J by 1 base. The CDR3 loop spans 15 amino acids. Here the CDR3 DNA reads TGTGCCAACAGCCCTAGCGGGGTAGGCACAGATACGCAGTATTTT. This sequence encodes CANSPSGVGTDTQYF.

This clonotype came up many times. The V and J genes are TRBV7-6 and TRBJ2-3; 12 bases are a match to TRBD2. The CDR3 is 16 amino acids. Germline CDR1 reads SGHVS; CDR2 reads FNYEAQ. V lost 5 bases and J lost 4; bases outside the gene matches: 7. CDR3 in amino acids: CASSVLAGGSADTQYF. In DNA, the CDR3 is TGTGCCAGCAGCGTCCTAGCGGGGGGGTCTGCAGATACGCAGTATTTT.

This clonotype occurred many times. This chain links TRBV7-9 with TRBJ2-1; D may match TRBD1 or TRBD2 (7 bases each). Germline CDR1 and CDR2: SEHNR and FQNEAQ (reference sequence). There are 16 residues in the CDR3. V dropped 3 bases and J dropped 1 base, with 13 bases sitting between them. The CDR3 sequence is CASSFTGEGSYNEQFF. The CDR3 nucleotides are TGTGCCAGCAGCTTTACAGGGGAGGGATCCTACAATGAGCAGTTCTTC.

This chain uses TRBV11-2 with TRBJ1-1; 8 bases map to TRBD1. Trimming removed 4 bases from V and 5 bases from J; junction bases left unmatched: 9. This CDR3 has 15 amino acids. Germline CDR1 and CDR2: SGHAT and FQNNGV. This CDR3 reads CASSSLDRVGTEAFF. The CDR3 nucleotides read TGTGCCAGCAGCTCCCTGGACAGGGTAGGAACTGAAGCTTTCTTT.

The chain employs TRBV29-1 and TRBJ2-2; unclear D gene. The CDR3 is 13 amino acids. Germline V gene sequence: CDR1 SQVTM, CDR2 ANQGSEA. V lost 7 bases to trimming and J lost 1 base, with 10 bases between them. The CDR3, as DNA: TGCAGCGCCCTCAAGGAGAACACCGGGGAGCTGTTTTTT. It is translated as CSALKENTGELFF.

This clonotype showed up just a few times. The chain joins TRBV5-4 to TRBJ2-2; weak D call: TRBD1 (6 bases). Germline loops: CDR1 SGHNT, CDR2 YYREEE (reference sequence). V shed 8 bases and J shed 0 bases, with 14 bases lying between them. This CDR3 comprises 15 residues. CDR3 DNA: TGTGCCAGTCGATCCGGGACAACGAACACCGGGGAGCTGTTTTTT. Translation gives CASRSGTTNTGELFF.

The chain joins TRBV29-1 to TRBJ2-1; D not resolved. Trimming left V 2 bases short and J 6 bases short, with 5 bases between. The CDR3 is 11 residues long. In germline, CDR1 is SQVTM, CDR2 ANQGSEA. CDR3 amino acids: CSVERSNEQFF. CDR3 coding DNA: TGCAGCGTTGAACGTTCCAATGAGCAGTTCTTC.

In this sample, this clonotype turned up a few times. This sequence joins TRBV12-3 or TRBV12-4 and TRBJ2-7, with TRBD1 matching 7 bases. J lost 5 bases, V lost 4 bases, and 5 bases had no gene match. The CDR3 contains 13 residues. The DNA for the CDR3 is TGTGCCAGCAGTTCCTATGGGACAGACGAGCAGTACTTC. Amino acid sequence: CASSSYGTDEQYF.

This clonotype was seen only a few times. The J gene is TRBJ1-1, the V gene TRBV6-2 or TRBV6-3; perhaps TRBD1 as D (6 bases). The germline CDR1 and CDR2 sequences are MNHEY and SVGEGT. V was trimmed by 5 bases and J by 2 bases, leaving 15 bases between them. This CDR3 comprises 15 residues. The CDR3 is CASSEWTDPNTEAFF. The CDR3 nucleotides are TGTGCCAGCAGTGAATGGACAGACCCTAACACTGAAGCTTTCTTT.

This clonotype appeared a few times. This rearrangement joins TRBV15 to TRBJ2-1; 9 bases line up with TRBD2. With V trimmed by 6 bases and J by 3 bases, 6 bases remained unmatched. CDR1 is LNHNV and CDR2 is YYDKDF in the germline V gene (reference sequence). This CDR3 is 15 amino acids long. For the CDR3, the DNA is TGTGCCACCAGGGAAAGCGGGGGGTTCTACAATGAGCAGTTCTTC. Its translation is CATRESGGFYNEQFF.

The V and J genes are TRBV9 and TRBJ2-3, with D unclear. Germline V lookup: CDR1 SGDLS, CDR2 YYNGEE. V was pared by 3 bases and J by 2 bases, with 13 bases between. This CDR3 has 15 amino acids. The CDR3 protein is CASSAFWAHTDTQYF. DNA of the CDR3: TGTGCCAGCAGCGCGTTTTGGGCACACACAGATACGCAGTATTTT.

The chain employs TRBV28 and TRBJ2-3; 7 bases align to TRBD2. This CDR3 contains 16 residues. Germline V gene sequence: CDR1 MDHEN, CDR2 SYDVKM. Trimming at V came to 5 bases and at J to 2 bases, leaving 10 bases not matched to a gene. The CDR3 DNA is TGTGCCAGCAGTAGCCGGGAGGTTTACGACACAGATACGCAGTATTTT. Protein: CASSSREVYDTDTQYF.

This clonotype was seen more than once but under ten times. The V and J genes are TRBV27 and TRBJ2-5; TRBD1 aligns across 8 bases. From germline, CDR1 is MNHEY and CDR2 SMNVEV (reference sequence). Trimming cost V 2 bases and J 3 bases; bases outside gene matches: 2. This CDR3 has 14 amino acids. CDR3 in DNA: TGTGCCAGCAGTTTAAGGACAGGGAAAGAGACCCAGTACTTC. It specifies CASSLRTGKETQYF.

The chain joins TRBV7-9 to TRBJ2-6; no reliable D call. This CDR3 spans 15 amino acids. The V gene lost 8 bases and the J gene lost 2 bases, with 13 bases spanning the gap. Germline CDR1 SEHNR, CDR2 FQNEAQ (reference sequence). CDR3 region: CASDGQATGANVLTF. CDR3 nucleotide sequence: TGTGCCAGCGACGGGCAGGCCACTGGGGCCAACGTCCTGACTTTC.